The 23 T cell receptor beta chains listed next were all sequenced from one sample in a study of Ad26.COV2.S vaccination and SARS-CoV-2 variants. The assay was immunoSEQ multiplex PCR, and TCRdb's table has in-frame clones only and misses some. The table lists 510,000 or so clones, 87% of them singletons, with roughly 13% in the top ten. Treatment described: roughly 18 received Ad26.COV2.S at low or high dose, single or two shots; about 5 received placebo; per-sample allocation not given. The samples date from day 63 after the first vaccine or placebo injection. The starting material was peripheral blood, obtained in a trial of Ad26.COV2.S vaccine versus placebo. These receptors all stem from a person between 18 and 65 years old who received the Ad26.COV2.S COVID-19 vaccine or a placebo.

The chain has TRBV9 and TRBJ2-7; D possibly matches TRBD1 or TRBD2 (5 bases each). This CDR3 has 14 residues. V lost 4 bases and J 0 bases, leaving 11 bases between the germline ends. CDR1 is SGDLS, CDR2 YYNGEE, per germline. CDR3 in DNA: TGTGCCAGCAGCCTCGGGACGCTCTCCTACGAGCAGTACTTC. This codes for CASSLGTLSYEQYF.

In DNA, the CDR3 is TGTGCCAGCAGTCTCCGCCGGACGGGAGTTAGCAATCAGCCCCAGCATTTT. Its translation is CASSLRRTGVSNQPQHF. The chain links TRBV2 to TRBJ1-5; D unclear. The CDR3 has 17 residues. Trimming removed 5 bases from V and 0 bases from J, with 17 bases in between. Germline-derived CDR1 and CDR2 are SNHLY and FYNNEI.

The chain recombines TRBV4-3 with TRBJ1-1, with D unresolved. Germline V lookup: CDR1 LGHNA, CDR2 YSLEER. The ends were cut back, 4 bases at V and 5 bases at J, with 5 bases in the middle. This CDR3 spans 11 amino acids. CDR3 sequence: CASSRGTEAFF. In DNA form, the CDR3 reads TGCGCCAGCAGCCGCGGGACTGAAGCTTTCTTT.

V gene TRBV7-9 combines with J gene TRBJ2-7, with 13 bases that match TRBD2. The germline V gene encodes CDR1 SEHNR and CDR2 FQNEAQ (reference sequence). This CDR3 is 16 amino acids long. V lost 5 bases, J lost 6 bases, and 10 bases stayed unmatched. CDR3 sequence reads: CASSPRTSGSSGEQYF. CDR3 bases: TGTGCCAGCAGCCCCCGGACTAGCGGGAGTTCTGGCGAGCAGTACTTC.

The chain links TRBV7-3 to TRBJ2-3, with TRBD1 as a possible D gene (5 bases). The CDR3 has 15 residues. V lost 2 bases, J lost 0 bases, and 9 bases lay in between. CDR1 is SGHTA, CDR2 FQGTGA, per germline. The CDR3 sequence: CASSLAGISTDTQYF. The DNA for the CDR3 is TGTGCCAGCAGCTTAGCAGGGATTAGCACAGATACGCAGTATTTT. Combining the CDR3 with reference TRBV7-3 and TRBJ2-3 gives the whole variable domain GAGVSQTPSNKVTEKGKYVELRCDPISGHTALYWYRQSLGQGPEFLIYFQGTGAADDSGLPNDRFFAVRPEGSVSTLKIQRTERGDSAVYLCASSLAGISTDTQYFGPGTRLTVL.

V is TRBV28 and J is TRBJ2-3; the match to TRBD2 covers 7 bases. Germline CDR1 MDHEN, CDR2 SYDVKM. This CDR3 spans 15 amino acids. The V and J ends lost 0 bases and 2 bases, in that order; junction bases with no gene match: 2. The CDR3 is CASSLWRENTDTQYF. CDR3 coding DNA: TGTGCCAGCAGTTTATGGCGGGAGAACACAGATACGCAGTATTTT.

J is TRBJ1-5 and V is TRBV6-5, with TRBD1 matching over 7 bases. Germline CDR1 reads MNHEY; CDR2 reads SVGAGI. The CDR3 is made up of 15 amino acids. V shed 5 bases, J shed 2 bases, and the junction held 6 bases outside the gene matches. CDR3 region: CASSLTGQGNQPQHF. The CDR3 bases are TGTGCCAGCAGTCTCACCGGACAGGGCAATCAGCCCCAGCATTTT.

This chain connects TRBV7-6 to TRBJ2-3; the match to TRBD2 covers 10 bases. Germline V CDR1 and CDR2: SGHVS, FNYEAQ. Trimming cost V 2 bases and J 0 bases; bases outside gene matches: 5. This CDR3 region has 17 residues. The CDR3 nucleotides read TGTGCCAGCAGCTTAAGGGTAGCGGGAGGAAGCACAGATACGCAGTATTTT. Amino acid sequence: CASSLRVAGGSTDTQYF.

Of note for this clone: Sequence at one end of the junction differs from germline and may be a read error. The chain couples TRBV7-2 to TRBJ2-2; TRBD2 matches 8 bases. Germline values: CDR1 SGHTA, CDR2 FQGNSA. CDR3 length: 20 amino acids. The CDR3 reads CASSLAVQTVVTSGTGELFF. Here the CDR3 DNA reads TGTGCCAGCAGCCTAGCAGTGCAGACGGTAGTAACTAGCGGAACCGGGGAGCTGTTTTTT.

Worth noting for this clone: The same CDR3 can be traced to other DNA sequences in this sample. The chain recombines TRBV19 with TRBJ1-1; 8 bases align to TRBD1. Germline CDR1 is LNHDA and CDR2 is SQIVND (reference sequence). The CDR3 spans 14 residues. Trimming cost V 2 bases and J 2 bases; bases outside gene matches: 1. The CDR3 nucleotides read TGTGCCAGTAGTATAACAGGGGGAAACACTGAAGCTTTCTTT. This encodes CASSITGGNTEAFF.

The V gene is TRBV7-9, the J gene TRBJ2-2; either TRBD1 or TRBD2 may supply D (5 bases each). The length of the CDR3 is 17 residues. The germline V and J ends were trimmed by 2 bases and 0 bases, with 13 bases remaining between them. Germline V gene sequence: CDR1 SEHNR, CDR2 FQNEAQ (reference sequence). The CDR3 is CASSLTPGRANTGELFF. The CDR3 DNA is TGTGCCAGCAGCTTAACGCCGGGACGCGCGAACACCGGGGAGCTGTTTTTT.

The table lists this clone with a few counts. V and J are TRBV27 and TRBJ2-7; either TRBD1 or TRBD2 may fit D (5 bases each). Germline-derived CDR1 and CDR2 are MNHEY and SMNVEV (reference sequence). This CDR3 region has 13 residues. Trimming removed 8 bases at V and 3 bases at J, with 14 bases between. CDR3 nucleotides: TGTGCCAGCCCTTCCGGGACCCTCTACGAGCAGTACTTC. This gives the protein CASPSGTLYEQYF.

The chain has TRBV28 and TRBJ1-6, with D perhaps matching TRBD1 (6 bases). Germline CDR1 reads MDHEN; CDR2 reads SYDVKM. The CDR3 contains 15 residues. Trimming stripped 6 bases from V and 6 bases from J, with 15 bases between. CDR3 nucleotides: TGTGCCAGCAGAATAGCGGGGGGCAGTAATTCACCCCTCCACTTT. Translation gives CASRIAGGSNSPLHF.

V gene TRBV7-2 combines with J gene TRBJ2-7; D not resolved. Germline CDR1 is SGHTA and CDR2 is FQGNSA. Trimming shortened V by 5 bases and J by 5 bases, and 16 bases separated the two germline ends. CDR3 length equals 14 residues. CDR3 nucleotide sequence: TGTGCCAGCAGCCCCCCGGCGGTACGGGACGAGCAGTACTTC. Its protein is CASSPPAVRDEQYF.

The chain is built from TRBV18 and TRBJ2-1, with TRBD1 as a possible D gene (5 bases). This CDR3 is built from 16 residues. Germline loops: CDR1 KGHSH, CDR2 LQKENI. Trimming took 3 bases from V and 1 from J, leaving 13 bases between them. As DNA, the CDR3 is TGTGCCAGCTCACCCCCAGGGCTGCCATCCTACAATGAGCAGTTCTTC. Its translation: CASSPPGLPSYNEQFF.

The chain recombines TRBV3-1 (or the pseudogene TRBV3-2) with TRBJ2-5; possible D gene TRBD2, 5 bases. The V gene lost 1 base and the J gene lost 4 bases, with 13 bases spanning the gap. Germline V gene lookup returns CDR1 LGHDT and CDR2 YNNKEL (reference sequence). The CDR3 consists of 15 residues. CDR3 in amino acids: CASSQGWGRGETQYF. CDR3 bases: TGTGCCAGCAGCCAAGGTTGGGGTCGGGGAGAGACCCAGTACTTC.

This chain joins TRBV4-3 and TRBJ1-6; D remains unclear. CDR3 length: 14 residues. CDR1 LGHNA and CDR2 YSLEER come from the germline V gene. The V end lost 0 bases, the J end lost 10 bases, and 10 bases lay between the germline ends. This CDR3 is CASSQDPSGSPLHF. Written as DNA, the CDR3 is TGCGCCAGCAGCCAAGATCCAAGCGGATCACCCCTCCACTTT.

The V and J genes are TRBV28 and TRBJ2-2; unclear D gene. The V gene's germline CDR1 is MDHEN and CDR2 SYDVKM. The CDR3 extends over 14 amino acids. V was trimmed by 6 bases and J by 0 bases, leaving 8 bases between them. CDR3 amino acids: CASSRSPNTGELFF. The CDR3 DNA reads TGTGCCAGCAGCCGGAGCCCGAACACCGGGGAGCTGTTTTTT. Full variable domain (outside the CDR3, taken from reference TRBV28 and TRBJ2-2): DVKVTQSSRYLVKRTGEKVFLECVQDMDHENMFWYRQDPGLGLRLIYFSYDVKMKEKGDIPEGYSVSREKKERFSLILESASTNQTSMYLCASSRSPNTGELFFGEGSRLTVL.

CDR3 in amino acids: CASSQDMTVGGTDTQYF. The DNA for the CDR3 is TGCGCCAGCAGCCAAGATATGACAGTCGGCGGCACAGATACGCAGTATTTT. V usage is TRBV4-3 and J usage is TRBJ2-3; the D gene is possibly TRBD1 (5 bases). The CDR3 has 17 amino acids. CDR1 is LGHNA and CDR2 is YSLEER in the germline V gene. The V end lost 0 bases, the J end lost 1 base, and 14 bases lay between the germline ends.

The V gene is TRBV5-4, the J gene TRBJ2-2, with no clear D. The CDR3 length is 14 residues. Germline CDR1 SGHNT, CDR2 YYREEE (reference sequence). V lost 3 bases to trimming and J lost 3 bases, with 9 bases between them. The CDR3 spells CASSWSIDTGELFF. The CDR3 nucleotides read TGTGCCAGCAGCTGGAGTATTGACACCGGGGAGCTGTTTTTT. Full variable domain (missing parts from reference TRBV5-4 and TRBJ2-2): ETGVTQSPTHLIKTRGQQVTLRCSSQSGHNTVSWYQQALGQGPQFIFQYYREEENGRGNFPPRFSGLQFPNYSSELNVNALELDDSALYLCASSWSIDTGELFFGEGSRLTVL.

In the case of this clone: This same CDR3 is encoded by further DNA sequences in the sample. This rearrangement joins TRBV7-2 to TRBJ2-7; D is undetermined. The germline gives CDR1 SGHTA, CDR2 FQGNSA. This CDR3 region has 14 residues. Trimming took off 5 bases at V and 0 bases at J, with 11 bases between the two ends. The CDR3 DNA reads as TGTGCCAGCAGCCCCCCCCGCAGCTCCTACGAGCAGTACTTC. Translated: CASSPPRSSYEQYF.

CDR3 sequence (DNA): TGTGCCAGCAGCCAAACAGGGACTGGAAACACCATATATTTT. This encodes CASSQTGTGNTIYF. The chain employs TRBV28 and TRBJ1-3; perhaps TRBD1 as D (6 bases). Trimming shortened V by 6 bases and J by 2 bases, and 11 bases separated the two germline ends. Germline loops: CDR1 MDHEN, CDR2 SYDVKM. This CDR3 region has 14 residues.

CDR3 nucleotides: TGTGCCAGCAGCCACAGCGGGAGCTACCCCTACAATGAGCAGTTCTTC. It specifies CASSHSGSYPYNEQFF. The rearrangement links TRBV6-2 or TRBV6-3 to TRBJ2-1; 8 nucleotides align to TRBD2. V gave up 6 bases and J gave up 2 bases; unmatched junction bases: 9. This CDR3 comprises 16 residues. The germline V gene encodes CDR1 MNHEY and CDR2 SVGEGT.